This TCR beta chain was documented in a study of cytomegalovirus exposure and HLA in healthy donors. TCRdb's table, derived via immunoSEQ multiplex PCR, lists solely in-frame clones and lacks some. The sample gives 300,000 to 350,000 clones, 88% of which show up once; around 0.88% is in the top ten. The TCR originated in a man aged 25 to 40 in good health and CMV-seronegative. The sample comprised PBMCs.

CDR3 protein: CASSYGRRNYGYTF. The CDR3 DNA reads TGTGCCAGCAGTTACGGCAGGAGGAACTATGGCTACACCTTC. This chain joins TRBV6-5 and TRBJ1-2; D uncertain. Trimming removed 2 bases from V and 2 bases from J, with 9 bases in between. The germline V gene encodes CDR1 MNHEY and CDR2 SVGAGI. The length of the CDR3 is 14 residues.